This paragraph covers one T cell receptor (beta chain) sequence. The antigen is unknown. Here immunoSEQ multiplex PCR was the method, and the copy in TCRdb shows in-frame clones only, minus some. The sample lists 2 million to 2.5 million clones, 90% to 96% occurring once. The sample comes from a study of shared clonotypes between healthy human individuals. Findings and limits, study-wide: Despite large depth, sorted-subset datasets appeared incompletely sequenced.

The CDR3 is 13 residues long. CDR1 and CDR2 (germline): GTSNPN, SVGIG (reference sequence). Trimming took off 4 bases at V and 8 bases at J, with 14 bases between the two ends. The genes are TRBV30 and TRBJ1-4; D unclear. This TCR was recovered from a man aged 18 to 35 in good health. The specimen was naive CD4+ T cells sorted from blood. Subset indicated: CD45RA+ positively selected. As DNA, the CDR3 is TGTGCCTGGAATTTGGCCGAAGCCGAAAAACTGTTTTTT. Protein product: CAWNLAEAEKLFF.